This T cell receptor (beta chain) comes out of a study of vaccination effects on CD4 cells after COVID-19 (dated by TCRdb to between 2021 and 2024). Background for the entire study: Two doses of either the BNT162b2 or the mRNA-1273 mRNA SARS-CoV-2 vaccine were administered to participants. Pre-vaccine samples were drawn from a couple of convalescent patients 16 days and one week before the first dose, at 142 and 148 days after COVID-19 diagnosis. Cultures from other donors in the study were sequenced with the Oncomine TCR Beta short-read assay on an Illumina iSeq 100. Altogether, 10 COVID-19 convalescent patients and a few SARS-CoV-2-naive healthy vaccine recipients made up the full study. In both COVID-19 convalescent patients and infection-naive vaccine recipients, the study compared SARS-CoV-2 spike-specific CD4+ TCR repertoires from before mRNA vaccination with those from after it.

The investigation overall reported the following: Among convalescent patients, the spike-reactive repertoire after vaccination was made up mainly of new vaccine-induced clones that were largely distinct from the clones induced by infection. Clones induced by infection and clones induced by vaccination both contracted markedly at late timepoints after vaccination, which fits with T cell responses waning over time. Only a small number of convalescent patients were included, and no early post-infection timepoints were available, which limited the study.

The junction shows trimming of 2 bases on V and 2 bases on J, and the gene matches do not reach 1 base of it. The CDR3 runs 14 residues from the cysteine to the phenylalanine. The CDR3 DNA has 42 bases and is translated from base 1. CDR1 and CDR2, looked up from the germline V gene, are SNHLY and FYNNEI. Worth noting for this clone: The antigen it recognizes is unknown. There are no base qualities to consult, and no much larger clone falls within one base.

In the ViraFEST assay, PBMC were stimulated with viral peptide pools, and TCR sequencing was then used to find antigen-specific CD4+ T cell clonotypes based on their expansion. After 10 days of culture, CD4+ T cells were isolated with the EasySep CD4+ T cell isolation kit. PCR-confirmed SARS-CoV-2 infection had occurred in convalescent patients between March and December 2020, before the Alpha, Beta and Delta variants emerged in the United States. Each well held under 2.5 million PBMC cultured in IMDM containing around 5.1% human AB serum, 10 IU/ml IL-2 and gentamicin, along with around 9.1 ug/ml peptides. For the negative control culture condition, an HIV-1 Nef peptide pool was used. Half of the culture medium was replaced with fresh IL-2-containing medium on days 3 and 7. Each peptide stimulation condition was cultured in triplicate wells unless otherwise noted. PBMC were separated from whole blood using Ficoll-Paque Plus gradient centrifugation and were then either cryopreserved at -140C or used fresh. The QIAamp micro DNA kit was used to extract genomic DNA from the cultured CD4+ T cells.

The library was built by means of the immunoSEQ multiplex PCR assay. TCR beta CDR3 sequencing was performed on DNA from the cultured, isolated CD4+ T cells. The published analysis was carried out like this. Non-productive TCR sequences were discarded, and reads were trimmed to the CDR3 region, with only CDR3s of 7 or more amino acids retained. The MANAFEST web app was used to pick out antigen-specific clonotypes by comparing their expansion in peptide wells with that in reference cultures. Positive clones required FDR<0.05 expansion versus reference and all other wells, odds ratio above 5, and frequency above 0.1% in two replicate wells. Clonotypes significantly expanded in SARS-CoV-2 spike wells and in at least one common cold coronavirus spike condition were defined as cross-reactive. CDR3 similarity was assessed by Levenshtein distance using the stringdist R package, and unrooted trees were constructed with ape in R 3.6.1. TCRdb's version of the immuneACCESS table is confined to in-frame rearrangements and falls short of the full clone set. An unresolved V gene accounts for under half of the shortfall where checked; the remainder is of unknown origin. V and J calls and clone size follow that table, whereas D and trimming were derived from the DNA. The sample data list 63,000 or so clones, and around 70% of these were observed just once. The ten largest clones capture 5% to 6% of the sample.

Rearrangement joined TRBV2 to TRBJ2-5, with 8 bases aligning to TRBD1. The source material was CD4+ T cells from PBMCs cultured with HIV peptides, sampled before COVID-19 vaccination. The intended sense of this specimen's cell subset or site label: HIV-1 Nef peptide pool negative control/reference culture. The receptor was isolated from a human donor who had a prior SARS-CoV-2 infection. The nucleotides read TGTGCCAGCAGTGAACAGGGGGCGCAAGAGACCCAGTACTTC. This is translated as CASSEQGAQETQYF.